The rows below give T cell receptor beta chains drawn from one sample of a study of cytomegalovirus exposure and HLA in healthy donors. TCRdb's table, derived via immunoSEQ multiplex PCR, lists solely in-frame clones and lacks some. The repertoire holds approximately 190,000 clones, with 84% as singletons. Sequenced material: PBMCs. All receptors derive from a man aged 18 to 29 in good health and CMV-seropositive. The CDR3 runs from the conserved cysteine through the conserved F or W. A D gene is named only where the DNA matches it firmly. Rows may omit the clone size; those that give it use once, few, many or a size class.

size,D,J,length,V,DNA,CDR3
once,-,TRBJ1-4,16,TRBV15,TGTGCCACCAGCAGGAGGAACCCAGCAACTAATGAAAAACTGTTTTTT,CATSRRNPATNEKLFF
-,-,TRBJ1-1,13,TRBV2,TGTGCCAGCAGTGAACGGGTGGTCACTGAAGCTTTCTTT,CASSERVVTEAFF
-,TRBD1,TRBJ2-7,14,TRBV7-2,TGTGCCAGCAGCCCGGACAGGGGGCTTGACGAGCAGTACTTC,CASSPDRGLDEQYF
once,-,TRBJ2-7,16,TRBV18,TGTGCCAGCTCACCACGCGCGGCAGGGGTCTCCTACGAGCAGTACTTC,CASSPRAAGVSYEQYF
few,-,TRBJ1-5,13,TRBV2,TGTGCCAGCAGTGTGAGGGTATATCAGCCCCAGCATTTT,CASSVRVYQPQHF
-,TRBD2,TRBJ2-7,17,TRBV4-3,TGCGCCAGCAGCCGACGACTAGCGGGAGCGGTAGAAGGCGAGCAGTACTTC,CASSRRLAGAVEGEQYF
-,-,TRBJ2-1,15,TRBV4-3,TGCGCCAGCAGCCGACAGACCGTCCGGGACAATGAGCAGTTCTTC,CASSRQTVRDNEQFF
once,-,TRBJ1-2,12,TRBV28,TGTGCCAGCGCAGGAACAACGGATGGCTACACCTTC,CASAGTTDGYTF
-,-,TRBJ1-3,15,TRBV6-6,TGTGCCAGCAGTTCTGGGCCTTTCTCTGGAAACACCATATATTTT,CASSSGPFSGNTIYF
once,-,TRBJ2-7,15,TRBV9,TGTGCCAGCAGCGCCTCCTCCATACGAACAGGGGAGCAGTACTTC,CASSASSIRTGEQYF
once,-,TRBJ1-2,13,TRBV9,TGTGCCAGCAGCGTAGGGCCCACGGGGGGCTACACCTTC,CASSVGPTGGYTF
-,-,TRBJ1-5,15,TRBV7-2,TGTGCCAGCAGCCCTGCCTGGGGCGCGGATCAGCCCCAGCATTTT,CASSPAWGADQPQHF
-,TRBD2,TRBJ2-1,17,TRBV9,TGTGCCAGCAGCGGCATAGCGGGAGTGAAACCCCTCAATGAGCAGTTCTTC,CASSGIAGVKPLNEQFF
-,TRBD2,TRBJ2-2,18,TRBV11-3,TGTGCCAGCAGCTTAGATCAGGGACTAGCGGGAGAGACCGGGGAGCTGTTTTTT,CASSLDQGLAGETGELFF
-,TRBD2,TRBJ2-2,15,TRBV6-9,TGTGCCACCTCGGGGAATAGCGGGTTCACCGGGGAGCTGTTTTTT,CATSGNSGFTGELFF
-,-,TRBJ2-5,13,TRBV28,TGTGCCAGCAGTTTACAGGGTCCAGAGACCCAGTACTTC,CASSLQGPETQYF
-,TRBD2,TRBJ2-7,15,TRBV4-1,TGCGCCAGCAGCCAAGAATTGGCTAGCGGGAGAGTGGAGTACTTC,CASSQELASGRVEYF
-,TRBD1,TRBJ2-3,15,TRBV5-5,TGTGCCAGCAGCTTACAGGGGGACGGCACAGATACGCAGTATTTT,CASSLQGDGTDTQYF
-,-,TRBJ2-7,14,TRBV27,TGTGCCAGCAGTTTTACAGGGAGAATTGCCGAGCAGTACTTC,CASSFTGRIAEQYF
once,-,TRBJ2-7,14,TRBV9,TGTGCCAGCAGCGTAGATTTGGGGGCTTACGAGCAGTACTTC,CASSVDLGAYEQYF
once,TRBD2,TRBJ2-2,18,TRBV7-2,TGTGCCAGCAGCCCTACTAGCGGCATCCTCAGTAGGACCGGGGAGCTGTTTTTT,CASSPTSGILSRTGELFF
-,TRBD1,TRBJ2-3,15,TRBV6-1,TGTGCCAACAGTGAAGTGACAGGGGGCACAGATACGCAGTATTTT,CANSEVTGGTDTQYF
few,-,TRBJ2-7,14,TRBV7-8,TGTGCCAGCAGCACTAGGACGGCCACCTACGAGCAGTACTTC,CASSTRTATYEQYF
-,-,TRBJ2-7,16,TRBV6-5,TGTGCCAGCAGTTACTCGAGAGGGCGTAGTTCCTACGAGCAGTACTTC,CASSYSRGRSSYEQYF